These 23 T cell receptor beta chains came from one sample sequenced in a study of cytomegalovirus exposure and HLA in healthy donors. The study ran its PCR with 60 Vbeta and 13 Jbeta primers. This table comes from immunoSEQ multiplex PCR, and its TCRdb copy is limited to in-frame clones, with some not included. The table has approximately 150,000 clones, around 59% seen once. The sample comprised PBMCs. The receptors stem from a male donor in good health and CMV-seronegative.

V usage is TRBV7-9 and J usage is TRBJ2-3; D remains unclear. Germline CDR1 and CDR2: SEHNR and FQNEAQ (reference sequence). V shed 0 bases and J shed 1 base, with 5 bases lying between them. The length of the CDR3 is 14 residues. The CDR3 DNA reads TGTGCCAGCAGCTTAGCCCAGGGCACAGATACGCAGTATTTT. Its protein is CASSLAQGTDTQYF.

V usage is TRBV11-2 and J usage is TRBJ1-1; D is uncertain. This CDR3 has 17 amino acids. The V gene's germline CDR1 is SGHAT and CDR2 FQNNGV. The V gene lost 0 bases and the J gene lost 1 base, with 15 bases spanning the gap. The CDR3 loop reads CASSLDLKRSSNTEAFF. The DNA for the CDR3 is TGTGCCAGCAGCTTAGATCTTAAGAGGAGTTCGAACACTGAAGCTTTCTTT.

The CDR3 DNA follows: TGTGCCAGTAGTATAGACAGGGGCGCGAATCAGCCCCAGCATTTT. Protein product: CASSIDRGANQPQHF. This chain joins TRBV19 and TRBJ1-5; D is possibly TRBD1 (6 bases). Trimming took off 0 bases at V and 4 bases at J, with 10 bases between the two ends. This CDR3 region has 15 residues. The germline CDR1 and CDR2 sequences are LNHDA and SQIVND (reference sequence).

V gene TRBV4-3 combines with J gene TRBJ1-4; tentatively, D is TRBD1 (6 bases). V lost 2 bases and J 6 bases, leaving 19 bases between the germline ends. The CDR3 runs to 17 residues. The germline V gene has CDR1 LGHNA and CDR2 YSLEER. As DNA, the CDR3 is TGCGCCAGCAGCCAAATCCCACAAATCGGACAGTATGAAAAACTGTTTTTT. It specifies CASSQIPQIGQYEKLFF.

This clone has a single count. The chain carries TRBV9 and TRBJ2-7; 7 nucleotides align to TRBD1. Germline values: CDR1 SGDLS, CDR2 YYNGEE. The CDR3 totals 15 residues. J gave up 2 bases and V 4 bases, and 9 bases lay outside the gene matches. CDR3 protein: CASSRGQLLTYEQYF. CDR3 DNA sequence: TGTGCCAGCAGCAGGGGACAGTTACTTACCTACGAGCAGTACTTC.

The V call is TRBV4-3, the J call TRBJ1-1; 10 bases align to TRBD1. This CDR3 is built from 15 residues. Germline V gene data show CDR1 as LGHNA and CDR2 as YSLEER. V lost 4 bases to trimming and J lost 4 bases; unmatched junction nucleotides: 6. CDR3 protein: CASSRADRGGTEAFF. The CDR3, as DNA: TGCGCCAGCAGCCGAGCGGACAGGGGGGGCACTGAAGCTTTCTTT.

This clone has more than one count but fewer than ten. The chain combines TRBV2 with TRBJ1-6; 10 bases fit TRBD1. With 3 bases clipped from V and 9 bases from J, the junction kept 5 bases outside the gene matches. This CDR3 is built from 15 residues. Germline CDR1 SNHLY, CDR2 FYNNEI. CDR3 DNA: TGTGCCAGCAGTGAGGAGGGGACAGGGGTTTCACCCCTCCACTTT. Translated: CASSEEGTGVSPLHF. Looking up the rest from reference TRBV2 and TRBJ1-6 gives the full variable domain: EPEVTQTPSHQVTQMGQEVILRCVPISNHLYFYWYRQILGQKVEFLVSFYNNEISEKSEIFDDQFSVERPDGSNFTLKIRSTKLEDSAMYFCASSEEGTGVSPLHFGNGTRLTVT.

V is TRBV2 and J is TRBJ2-7, with TRBD1 matching 7 bases. Germline assignment: CDR1 SNHLY and CDR2 FYNNEI. With 1 base clipped from V and 1 base from J, the junction kept 4 bases outside the gene matches. CDR3 length: 15 amino acids. CDR3 DNA: TGTGCCAGCAGTGAAGGGACAGGCGTTTCCTACGAGCAGTACTTC. Its translation: CASSEGTGVSYEQYF.

The table lists this clone with a few counts. As DNA, the CDR3 is TGTGCCAGCAGCTTAGCTGGACAGGGAGTGGGCTATGGCTACACCTTC. Amino acid sequence: CASSLAGQGVGYGYTF. J is TRBJ1-2 and V is TRBV7-2; TRBD1 agrees at 8 bases. V was pared by 0 bases and J by 4 bases, with 7 bases of the junction left unmatched. The germline gives CDR1 SGHTA, CDR2 FQGNSA. The CDR3 has 16 residues. The full variable domain, rest sourced from reference TRBV7-2 and TRBJ1-2, is GAGVSQSPSNKVTEKGKDVELRCDPISGHTALYWYRQSLGQGLEFLIYFQGNSAPDKSGLPSDRFSAERTGGSVSTLTIQRTQQEDSAVYLCASSLAGQGVGYGYTFGSGTRLTVV.

V is TRBV7-6 and J is TRBJ1-6; TRBD1 aligns across 8 bases. The length of the CDR3 is 14 residues. Looked up from germline, CDR1 is SGHVS and CDR2 is FNYEAQ. The trim removed 5 bases at V and 6 bases at J, leaving 3 bases unmatched. The DNA of the CDR3 is TGTGCCAGCAGCGAGGACAGGGTTAATTCACCCCTCCACTTT. Translating it yields CASSEDRVNSPLHF.

This clone was counted between two and nine times. This sequence joins TRBV5-4 and TRBJ2-7; D might be TRBD1 (6 bases). This CDR3 contains 15 residues. The germline V gene has CDR1 SGHNT and CDR2 YYREEE (reference sequence). Trimming cost V 2 bases and J 4 bases, with 16 bases left between them. The CDR3 here is CASSFYGAGQYEQYF. The CDR3 nucleotides are TGTGCCAGCAGCTTCTATGGGGCCGGACAGTACGAGCAGTACTTC.

The DNA for the CDR3 is TGTGCCAGCAGCCCAATGACAGGGGTCGGTGAAGCTTTCTTT. It specifies CASSPMTGVGEAFF. V is TRBV7-9 and J is TRBJ1-1; 8 bases agree with TRBD1. The CDR3 runs to 14 residues. The junction had 9 bases not matched to a gene; V was cut back by 5 bases and J by 7 bases. CDR1 SEHNR and CDR2 FQNEAQ come from the germline V gene (reference sequence).

This clone was observed a single time. The rearrangement uses TRBV11-2 and TRBJ1-1; perhaps TRBD1 as D (5 bases). Germline V CDR1 and CDR2: SGHAT, FQNNGV. Trimming took 2 bases from V and 4 from J, leaving 14 bases between them. The CDR3 contains 15 residues. The CDR3 nucleotides read TGTGCCAGCAGCTTACTGGGGGGGGTTGTCACTGAAGCTTTCTTT. It is translated as CASSLLGGVVTEAFF.

This clone has a handful of counts. This sequence joins TRBV18 and TRBJ2-2, with D possibly matching TRBD2 (7 bases). Per germline, CDR1 KGHSH and CDR2 LQKENI. The CDR3 has 18 residues. The V and J ends lost 0 bases and 3 bases respectively, with 17 bases between them. DNA for the CDR3: TGTGCCAGCTCACCACCGGGCGGGGGCGCTCGGGACACCGGGGAGCTGTTTTTT. This translates into CASSPPGGGARDTGELFF.

The chain carries TRBV4-1 and TRBJ1-2, with 7 bases lining up with TRBD1. Germline assignment: CDR1 MGHRA and CDR2 YSYEKL. CDR3 length equals 18 residues. V shed 0 bases, J shed 5 bases, and the junction held 15 bases outside the gene matches. CDR3 sequence: CASSQDRGTANMGYGYTF. CDR3 coding DNA: TGCGCCAGCAGCCAAGATCGGGGGACAGCGAACATGGGGTATGGCTACACCTTC.

The chain couples TRBV7-6 to TRBJ2-7, with 9 bases lining up with TRBD2. Looked up from germline, CDR1 is SGHVS and CDR2 is FNYEAQ. With V trimmed by 5 bases and J by 5 bases, 10 bases remained unmatched. CDR3 length equals 15 residues. The CDR3 DNA reads as TGTGCCAGCAGCCTGCGGGGGGGCCAAGGCGACGAGCAGTACTTC. Amino acids: CASSLRGGQGDEQYF.

The chain couples TRBV7-2 to TRBJ2-5; TRBD1 matches 10 bases. The V gene end was trimmed by 5 bases and the J gene end by 5 bases; junction bases not matched to a gene: 11. Germline V gene data show CDR1 as SGHTA and CDR2 as FQGNSA. The CDR3 runs 16 residues. CDR3 protein: CASSPFGTGAAETQYF. The CDR3 DNA follows: TGTGCCAGCAGCCCCTTCGGGACAGGGGCGGCGGAGACCCAGTACTTC.

This clone was observed a few times. The rearrangement links TRBV19 to TRBJ2-7; TRBD2 matches 11 bases. CDR1 is LNHDA and CDR2 is SQIVND in the germline V gene (reference sequence). The V and J ends lost 4 bases and 3 bases, in that order; junction bases with no gene match: 8. The CDR3 has 16 residues. CDR3 DNA sequence: TGTGCCAGTAGTAAAACCGGGACTAGCGGAATCTACGAGCAGTACTTC. Translation gives CASSKTGTSGIYEQYF.

The gene calls are TRBV7-2 and TRBJ2-1; possible D gene TRBD1, 6 bases. The CDR3 totals 16 residues. V lost 1 base and J 6 bases, leaving 16 bases between the germline ends. Germline V CDR1 and CDR2: SGHTA, FQGNSA. The CDR3 DNA sequence: TGTGCCAGCAGCTTAGAGATACAGGGACGGGGCAATGAGCAGTTCTTC. This translates into CASSLEIQGRGNEQFF.

This clone was observed a handful of times. CDR3 protein: CASSGQGVPGYTF. As DNA, the CDR3 is TGTGCCAGCAGTGGACAGGGGGTCCCGGGCTACACCTTC. The rearrangement links TRBV2 to TRBJ1-2; TRBD1 agrees at 9 bases. J lost 8 bases, V lost 4 bases, and 5 bases had no gene match. The CDR3 has 13 residues. The germline V gene encodes CDR1 SNHLY and CDR2 FYNNEI.

This chain links TRBV19 with TRBJ2-3, with TRBD2 matching over 12 bases. There are 18 residues in the CDR3. V lost 2 bases and J lost 2; bases outside the gene matches: 8. Germline V gene lookup returns CDR1 LNHDA and CDR2 SQIVND (reference sequence). The CDR3 reads CASSILSLAGGNTDTQYF. CDR3 bases: TGTGCCAGTAGTATATTATCTCTAGCGGGGGGGAACACAGATACGCAGTATTTT.

The chain employs TRBV5-1 and TRBJ2-1, with 8 bases that match TRBD1. The CDR3 runs 15 residues. Germline trimming cut 0 bases from V and 12 bases from J; bases unmatched to any gene: 11. The germline V gene has CDR1 SGHRS and CDR2 YFSETQ. CDR3 amino acids: CASSLEGQVWLGQFF. CDR3 sequence (DNA): TGCGCCAGCAGCTTGGAGGGACAGGTATGGTTGGGGCAGTTCTTC. The full variable domain, completed using reference TRBV5-1 and TRBJ2-1, is KAGVTQTPRYLIKTRGQQVTLSCSPISGHRSVSWYQQTPGQGLQFLFEYFSETQRNKGNFPGRFSGRQFSNSRSEMNVSTLELGDSALYLCASSLEGQVWLGQFFGPGTRLTVL.

In its sample, this clone was seen a few times. This CDR3 is CASSYGDRGNEQYF. In DNA, the CDR3 is TGTGCCAGCAGCTACGGGGACAGGGGCAACGAGCAGTACTTC. V usage is TRBV11-2 and J usage is TRBJ2-7; 10 positions match TRBD1. Germline values: CDR1 SGHAT, CDR2 FQNNGV. CDR3 length equals 14 residues. V was clipped by 4 bases and J by 5 bases; unmatched bases: 5.